Listed here are 24 T cell receptor beta chains from one sample, sequenced in a study of PD-1 blockade in classical Hodgkin lymphoma. The sample's time point: cycle 4 day 1 (C4D1), after six to seven weeks of nivolumab. Every one of the patients relapsed after autologous stem cell transplantation (brentuximab vedotin exposure was variable). Negative selection with magnets was how CD8+ T cells were isolated from the thawed PBMCs. Clones were sequenced by immunoSEQ multiplex PCR, and TCRdb holds only the in-frame ones, with some missing. The sample includes more than 13,000 clones, about 89% seen only once; the top ten take less than 20%. Source: CD8+ T cells from blood, taken before the fourth cycle of nivolumab. These receptors were obtained from a human donor with classical Hodgkin lymphoma.

The chain has TRBV5-5 and TRBJ2-7, with TRBD2 as a possible D gene (5 bases). The length of the CDR3 is 14 residues. CDR1 SGHKS and CDR2 YYEKEE come from the germline V gene (reference sequence). V lost 3 bases, J lost 2 bases, and 12 bases lay in between. CDR3 protein: CASSYPGNPYEQYF. Written as DNA, the CDR3 is TGTGCCAGCAGCTACCCCGGGAACCCCTACGAGCAGTACTTC.

V and J are TRBV5-6 and TRBJ2-7, with a possible D match to TRBD2 (6 bases). V was pared by 0 bases and J by 3 bases, with 10 bases between. The length of the CDR3 is 14 residues. Per germline, CDR1 SGHDT and CDR2 YYEEEE. The CDR3 DNA follows: TGTGCCAGCAGCTTGGGGCAGGGAGGCTACGAGCAGTACTTC. The encoded protein is CASSLGQGGYEQYF.

The chain couples TRBV10-1 to TRBJ1-2; D not resolved. V lost 5 bases to trimming and J lost 4 bases, with 11 bases between them. The V gene's germline CDR1 is WNHNN and CDR2 SYGVQD (reference sequence). The CDR3 length is 13 residues. Here the CDR3 reads CASSPTAAYGYTF. The DNA for the CDR3 is TGCGCCAGCAGTCCAACGGCAGCCTATGGCTACACCTTC.

This chain links TRBV6-6 with TRBJ2-1, with 12 bases identical to TRBD2. CDR1 MNHNY and CDR2 SVGAGI come from the germline V gene (reference sequence). The CDR3 consists of 15 residues. After removal of 5 bases from V and 4 bases from J, the junction contained 3 bases not matched to a gene. CDR3 in amino acids: CASSPTSGGYNEQFF. Here the CDR3 DNA reads TGTGCCAGCAGTCCAACTAGCGGGGGGTACAATGAGCAGTTCTTC.

V usage is TRBV6-5 and J usage is TRBJ2-3, with TRBD1 matching over 8 bases. The length of the CDR3 is 16 residues. V dropped 4 bases and J dropped 5; count of bases not matched to a gene: 11. CDR1 and CDR2 from the germline V gene are MNHEY and SVGAGI. In DNA, the CDR3 is TGTGCCAGCAGTTCATCCCAGGGGGCTGGAGTAGATACGCAGTATTTT. Amino acid sequence: CASSSSQGAGVDTQYF.

The CDR3 nucleotides are TGCAGCGTTGTAGATAATTCGTGGGCGGTGAGCTCCTACAATGAGCAGTTCTTC. It codes for CSVVDNSWAVSSYNEQFF. The rearrangement uses TRBV29-1 and TRBJ2-1; D remains ambiguous. The CDR3 runs to 18 residues. The V end lost 4 bases, the J end lost 0 bases, and 22 bases lay between the germline ends. Germline assignment: CDR1 SQVTM and CDR2 ANQGSEA.

The chain is built from TRBV27 and TRBJ2-5; 7 bases are shared with TRBD1. The CDR3 loop spans 17 amino acids. Germline loops: CDR1 MNHEY, CDR2 SMNVEV (reference sequence). With V trimmed by 3 bases and J by 4 bases, 14 bases remained unmatched. The CDR3 DNA reads as TGTGCCAGCAGTTTTAGGGGGCTCGAAGGGATCACAGAGACCCAGTACTTC. This sequence encodes CASSFRGLEGITETQYF.

This rearrangement joins TRBV27 to TRBJ1-5, with 9 positions matching TRBD1. This CDR3 comprises 17 residues. The junction had 5 bases not matched to a gene; V was cut back by 0 bases and J by 2 bases. Germline CDR1 and CDR2: MNHEY and SMNVEV (reference sequence). CDR3 nucleotide sequence: TGTGCCAGCAGTTTATCCTGGACAGGGGACGGCAATCAGCCCCAGCATTTT. Its translation: CASSLSWTGDGNQPQHF.

This chain connects TRBV6-6 to TRBJ2-7; 8 nucleotides match TRBD1. The V gene end was trimmed by 2 bases and the J gene end by 5 bases; junction bases not matched to a gene: 8. The CDR3 length is 15 residues. The germline CDR1 and CDR2 sequences are MNHNY and SVGAGI (reference sequence). Written as DNA, the CDR3 is TGTGCCAGCAGTTACGGTGGGACAGGTCTCGACGAGCAGTACTTC. This translates into CASSYGGTGLDEQYF.

The chain is built from TRBV18 and TRBJ1-1, with 7 positions matching TRBD1. Germline V gene lookup returns CDR1 KGHSH and CDR2 LQKENI. CDR3 size: 17 residues. J gave up 5 bases and V 4 bases, and 16 bases lay outside the gene matches. The CDR3 nucleotides are TGTGCCAGCTCACGAATCCCGGGACAGAGGAGGGGGACTGAAGCTTTCTTT. Amino acid sequence: CASSRIPGQRRGTEAFF.

The V call is TRBV10-1, the J call TRBJ1-4; 9 bases are shared with TRBD1. Per the germline V gene, CDR1 is WNHNN and CDR2 is SYGVQD (reference sequence). V lost 3 bases and J lost 6; bases outside the gene matches: 5. The CDR3 extends over 15 amino acids. The CDR3 bases are TGCGCCAGCAGTGAAGGGACAGGGTTGGATGAAAAACTGTTTTTT. Its translation: CASSEGTGLDEKLFF.

This clone was recorded only once. The chain uses TRBV5-1 and TRBJ1-2; TRBD1 matches 12 bases. The CDR3 runs to 15 residues. CDR1 and CDR2 from the germline V gene are SGHRS and YFSETQ. Trimming at V came to 5 bases and at J to 2 bases, leaving 4 bases not matched to a gene. The CDR3 region has the DNA TGCGCCAGCAGTCCAGGGACAGGGGGCAACTATGGCTACACCTTC. Its protein product is CASSPGTGGNYGYTF.

By its share, this clone is medium-sized. The chain carries TRBV7-6 and TRBJ1-1; no definite D call. Per the germline V gene, CDR1 is SGHVS and CDR2 is FNYEAQ. The CDR3 runs to 13 residues. Deletions cut 5 bases from V and 1 base from J, with 8 bases between. The CDR3 reads CASSLKWNTEAFF. In DNA form, the CDR3 reads TGTGCCAGCAGCCTAAAGTGGAACACTGAAGCTTTCTTT. Based on the CDR3 plus reference TRBV7-6 and TRBJ1-1, the full variable domain is GAGVSQSPRYKVTKRGQDVALRCDPISGHVSLYWYRQALGQGPEFLTYFNYEAQQDKSGLPNDRFSAERPEGSISTLTIQRTEQRDSAMYRCASSLKWNTEAFFGQGTRLTVV.

The V gene is TRBV5-1, the J gene TRBJ2-3; D perhaps matches TRBD2 (7 bases). The V and J ends lost 0 bases and 0 bases respectively, with 14 bases between them. Germline V gene data show CDR1 as SGHRS and CDR2 as YFSETQ. This CDR3 has 17 residues. CDR3 sequence (DNA): TGCGCCAGCAGCTTGGTTGCGGGGGCCCTTAGCACAGATACGCAGTATTTT. Its translation: CASSLVAGALSTDTQYF. The full variable domain, its missing parts supplied by reference TRBV5-1 and TRBJ2-3, is KAGVTQTPRYLIKTRGQQVTLSCSPISGHRSVSWYQQTPGQGLQFLFEYFSETQRNKGNFPGRFSGRQFSNSRSEMNVSTLELGDSALYLCASSLVAGALSTDTQYFGPGTRLTVL.

The chain combines TRBV7-9 with TRBJ2-1, with 9 bases lining up with TRBD1. The J segment lost 6 bases and the V segment lost 5 bases, leaving 8 bases of the junction unmatched. Germline V gives CDR1 SEHNR, CDR2 FQNEAQ (reference sequence). This CDR3 comprises 15 residues. CDR3 protein: CASSVPGTGLNEQFF. The CDR3 DNA is TGTGCCAGCAGCGTTCCCGGGACAGGGCTCAATGAGCAGTTCTTC.

This sequence joins TRBV6-1 and TRBJ1-1, with D tentatively TRBD1 (5 bases). Trimming took 7 bases from V and 0 from J, leaving 15 bases between them. This CDR3 is built from 15 residues. Germline V gives CDR1 MNHNS, CDR2 SASEGT. The CDR3 DNA is TGTGCCAGCAAGACCCGAGAGGGGATGAACACTGAAGCTTTCTTT. It encodes CASKTREGMNTEAFF.

V and J are TRBV27 and TRBJ1-1, with a tentative D call TRBD1 (6 bases). Germline lookup yields CDR1 MNHEY and CDR2 SMNVEV (reference sequence). The CDR3 has 14 residues. With 9 bases removed from V and 0 bases from J, the gap between germline ends came to 14 bases. CDR3 sequence reads: CASRRGTLNTEAFF. As DNA, the CDR3 is TGTGCCAGTCGACGAGGGACACTGAACACTGAAGCTTTCTTT.

J is TRBJ2-1 and V is TRBV9, with D tentatively TRBD1 or TRBD2 (7 bases each). V lost 4 bases to trimming and J lost 5 bases, with 13 bases between them. This CDR3 spans 14 amino acids. Germline CDR1 and CDR2: SGDLS and YYNGEE. CDR3 in DNA: TGTGCCAGCAGCCCCAGGGGGGGGCACAATGAGCAGTTCTTC. It encodes CASSPRGGHNEQFF.

The rearrangement uses TRBV10-1 and TRBJ2-1; the match to TRBD2 covers 11 bases. CDR1 is WNHNN and CDR2 is SYGVQD in the germline V gene (reference sequence). J was trimmed by 0 bases and V by 2 bases; bases with no gene match: 3. CDR3 length: 17 residues. The CDR3 nucleotides are TGCGCCAGCAGTGAGCCTAGCGGGGGGAGCTCCTACAATGAGCAGTTCTTC. This gives the protein CASSEPSGGSSYNEQFF.

This clone was picked up one time. In the same sample, other DNA sequences code for this CDR3. The V and J genes are TRBV27 and TRBJ2-1; tentatively, D is TRBD2 (6 bases). V gave up 3 bases and J gave up 6 bases, with 6 bases separating them. CDR3 length: 12 amino acids. The germline V gene has CDR1 MNHEY and CDR2 SMNVEV (reference sequence). CDR3 sequence: CASSLGGNEQFF. CDR3 in DNA: TGTGCCAGCAGTTTGGGAGGCAATGAGCAGTTCTTC.

The chain combines TRBV5-5 with TRBJ1-2, with 9 nucleotides matching TRBD1. Germline V gives CDR1 SGHKS, CDR2 YYEKEE (reference sequence). This CDR3 has 13 amino acids. The ends lost 4 bases at V and 6 bases at J; junction bases unmatched: 4. Here the CDR3 DNA reads TGTGCCAGCAGCCCCGGGACAGGGCATGGCTACACCTTC. Its protein product is CASSPGTGHGYTF. Full variable domain (outside the CDR3, taken from reference TRBV5-5 and TRBJ1-2): DAGVTQSPTHLIKTRGQQVTLRCSPISGHKSVSWYQQVLGQGPQFIFQYYEKEERGRGNFPDRFSARQFPNYSSELNVNALLLGDSALYLCASSPGTGHGYTFGSGTRLTVV.

The chain couples TRBV15 to TRBJ1-5, with unresolved D. The CDR3 runs to 13 residues. The V end lost 0 bases, the J end lost 4 bases, and 4 bases lay between the germline ends. Germline values: CDR1 LNHNV, CDR2 YYDKDF (reference sequence). CDR3 nucleotide sequence: TGTGCCACCAGCAGAGAGGGGAATCAGCCCCAGCATTTT. It specifies CATSREGNQPQHF.

This chain uses TRBV5-1 with TRBJ2-7; D not certain. The CDR3 has 16 residues. The ends were cut back, 0 bases at V and 5 bases at J, with 18 bases in the middle. CDR1 is SGHRS, CDR2 YFSETQ, per germline. The CDR3 here is CASSLVQATSPHEQYF. The CDR3 DNA reads as TGCGCCAGCAGCTTGGTTCAGGCGACCTCTCCCCACGAGCAGTACTTC.

The rearrangement joins TRBV7-8 to TRBJ2-7; possibly TRBD1 for D (6 bases). Germline V CDR1 and CDR2: SGHVS, FQNEAQ. The CDR3 runs to 15 residues. The V gene lost 5 bases and the J gene lost 3 bases, with 17 bases spanning the gap. Written as DNA, the CDR3 is TGTGCCAGCAGCCGCGGACAGAGTAGCCTCTACGAGCAGTACTTC. It yields the protein CASSRGQSSLYEQYF. The variable domain in full, completed from reference TRBV7-8 and TRBJ2-7, reads GAGVSQSPRYKVAKRGQDVALRCDPISGHVSLFWYQQALGQGPEFLTYFQNEAQLDKSGLPSDRFFAERPEGSVSTLKIQRTQQEDSAVYLCASSRGQSSLYEQYFGPGTRLTVT.